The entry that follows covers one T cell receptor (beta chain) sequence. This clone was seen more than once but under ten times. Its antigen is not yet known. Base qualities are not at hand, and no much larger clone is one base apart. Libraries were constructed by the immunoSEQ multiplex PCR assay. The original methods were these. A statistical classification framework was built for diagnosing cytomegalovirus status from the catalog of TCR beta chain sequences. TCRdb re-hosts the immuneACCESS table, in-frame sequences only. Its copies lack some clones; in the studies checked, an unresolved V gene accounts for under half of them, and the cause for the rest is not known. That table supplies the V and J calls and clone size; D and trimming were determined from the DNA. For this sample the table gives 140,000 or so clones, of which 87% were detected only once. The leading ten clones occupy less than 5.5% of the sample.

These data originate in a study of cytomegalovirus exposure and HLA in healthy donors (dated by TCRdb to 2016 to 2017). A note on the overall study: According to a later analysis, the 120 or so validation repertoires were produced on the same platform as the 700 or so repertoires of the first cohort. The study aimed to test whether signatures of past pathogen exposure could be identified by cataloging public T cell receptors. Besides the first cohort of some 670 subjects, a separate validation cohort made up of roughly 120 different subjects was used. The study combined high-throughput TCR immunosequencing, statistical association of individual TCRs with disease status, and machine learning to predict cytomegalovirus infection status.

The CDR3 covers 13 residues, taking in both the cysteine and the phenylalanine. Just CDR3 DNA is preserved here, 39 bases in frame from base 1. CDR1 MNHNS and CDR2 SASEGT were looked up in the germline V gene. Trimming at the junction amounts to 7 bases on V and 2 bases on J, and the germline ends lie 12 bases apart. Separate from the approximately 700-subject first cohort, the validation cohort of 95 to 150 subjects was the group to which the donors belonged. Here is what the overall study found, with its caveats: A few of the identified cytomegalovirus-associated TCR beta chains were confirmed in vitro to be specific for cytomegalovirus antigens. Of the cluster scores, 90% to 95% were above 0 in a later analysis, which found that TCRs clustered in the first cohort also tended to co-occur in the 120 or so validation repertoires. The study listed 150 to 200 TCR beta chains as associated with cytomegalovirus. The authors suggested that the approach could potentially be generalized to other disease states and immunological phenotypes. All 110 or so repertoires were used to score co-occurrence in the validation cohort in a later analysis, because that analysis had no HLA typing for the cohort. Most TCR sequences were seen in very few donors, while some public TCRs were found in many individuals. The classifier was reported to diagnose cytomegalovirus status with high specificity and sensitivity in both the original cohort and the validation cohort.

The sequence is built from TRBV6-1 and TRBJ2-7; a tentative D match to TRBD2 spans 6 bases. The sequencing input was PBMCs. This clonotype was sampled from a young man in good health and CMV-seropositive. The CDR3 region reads CASTAGRPYEQYF. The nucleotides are TGTGCCAGCACGGCGGGGCGACCCTACGAGCAGTACTTC.